This TCR beta chain was identified during a study of shared clonotypes between healthy human individuals. Original analysis: Junction-only immunoSEQ data arrived without quality scores, meaning filtering differed. Clones were sequenced by immunoSEQ multiplex PCR, and TCRdb holds only the in-frame ones, with some missing. The DNA was the basis for D and trimming; V, J and clone size are from that table. The sample holds around 1,900,000 clones, 90% to 95% seen once. Study conclusions and caveats: Though the depth was large, rarefaction showed that sorted-subset sequencing was incomplete. Few donors restricted represented genetic and exposure-history diversity.

Germline lookup yields CDR1 MDHEN and CDR2 SYDVKM. The ends were cut back, 3 bases at V and 0 bases at J, with 18 bases in the middle. The CDR3 extends over 17 amino acids. A word on this clone: The antigen remains unidentified.

Naive CD8 cells lacked CD45RO, underwent positive selection for CCR7 and left out terminally differentiated effector memory CD45RA+ cells. The sequencing input was naive CD8+ T cells from PBMCs. The sequence was collected from a man aged 18 to 35 in good health. Some clones in this sample may be carry-over from other donors' samples. The V gene is TRBV28, the J gene TRBJ2-7; possibly TRBD1 for D (6 bases). The CDR3 nucleotides are TGTGCCAGCAGTTTTTCTCGTGGGGGCGGAGACTCCTACGAGCAGTACTTC. The encoded protein is CASSFSRGGGDSYEQYF.